This T cell receptor beta chain was documented in a study of shared clonotypes between healthy human individuals. This clone was picked up many times. Its antigen is as yet unknown. Other nucleotide sequences from this sample produce the same CDR3. Generated by immunoSEQ multiplex PCR, the TCRdb table keeps only in-frame clones and is missing some. Among approximately 740,000 clones listed, over 90% were seen once. Trimming stripped 3 bases from V and 6 bases from J, with 1 base between. This CDR3 contains 10 residues. Germline assignment: CDR1 SGDLS and CDR2 YYNGEE. CD45RO negativity and positive selection for CCR7 defined naive CD8 cells, a population that excluded terminally differentiated effector memory CD45RA+ cells. Only Caucasian adults living in Nashville, Tennessee made up the donor group. General study findings and limits: Some naive CD4 clonotypes, approximately 4.5%, turned up in common across several donors.

The V gene is TRBV9, the J gene TRBJ2-1, with unresolved D. This sequence originates from a man aged 25-45 years in good health. Sequenced material: naive CD8+ T cells sorted from blood. CDR3 DNA: TGTGCCAGCAGCGGCAATGAGCAGTTCTTC. Amino acid sequence: CASSGNEQFF.